The clone carrying this TCR beta chain appeared a few times. Its antigen is undetermined. The source of the sample is a study of identical twins. Regarding the study as a whole: Out-of-frame alpha sequences common to twins were enriched for low generation probability.

Germline V gives CDR1 SGHTA, CDR2 FQGNSA. CDR3 length equals 15 residues. The V end lost 5 bases, the J end lost 4 bases, and 15 bases lay between the germline ends. TCRdb independently ran MiXCR on the 5' RACE reads; one entry per CDR3 protein. The data contain 600,000 to 700,000 distinct CDR3 sequences, 21% of them seen just once; the ten biggest clones take up roughly 4%. These data also featured in a second study, about T cells expressing NK-cell markers. This second study notes: It was from sorted CD3+CD56+NKG2C+, CD3+CD56+NKG2C- and CD3+CD56-NKG2C+ T cells that TCR beta repertoires came.

The rearrangement links TRBV7-2 to TRBJ2-1; a possible D gene is TRBD2 (6 bases). This receptor was taken from a woman under 30 in good health. The sample taken for sequencing was PBMCs. CDR3 DNA: TGTGCCAGCAGCACTAGACTAGGTTCATACAATGAGCAGTTCTTC. The encoded protein is CASSTRLGSYNEQFF.